The source of this T cell receptor (beta chain) is a study of Graves' ophthalmopathy and Graves' hyperthyroidism. Findings and limits, study-wide: Most thyroid clonotypes with frequency above 0.001 were detected in blood too. Prediction of ophthalmopathy progression reached about 71% sensitivity and nearly 75% specificity.

RNA transcripts yielded amplified TCR beta CDR3 regions. The first-round RT-PCR employed HTBI primers together with the Qiagen OneStep RT-PCR kit. A multiplex PCR was then performed as the second round. One entry per CDR3 protein, called by TCRdb with MiXCR from the multiplex PCR reads. This table holds nearly 400,000 distinct CDR3 sequences, about 17% found once. To note about this clonotype: Its cognate antigen is unknown. One end of the junction does not line up with germline, which may come from a read error.

It was on clinical symptoms, serum thyroxine, TRAb, thyroid ultrasound and orbital computed tomography that diagnosis relied. A roughly 9.1 ml volume of fresh peripheral blood provided the PBMCs. Germline loops: CDR1 MNHEY, CDR2 SVGEGT. This CDR3 has 19 amino acids. The chain joins TRBV6-2 or TRBV6-3 to TRBJ2-6, with D perhaps given as TRBD1 or TRBD2 (6 bases each). The specimen sequenced was peripheral blood. The receptor was isolated from a woman between 18 and 29 years old with Graves' ophthalmopathy. CDR3 in amino acids: CASSYSTLRGPTGANVLTF. Here the CDR3 DNA reads TGTGCCAGCAGTTACTCTACGCTCCGGGGGCCGACTGGGGCCAACGTCCTGACTTTT.